This T cell receptor beta chain was obtained from a study of blood T cells in healthy people across ages. A second PCR of 7 to 11 cycles used a sample-barcoded 5' primer and a J-beta primer mix. TCRdb processed the 5' RACE reads anew with MiXCR; each CDR3 protein has one entry. The sample has around 2 million distinct CDR3 sequences; 39% are singletons. CDR1 and CDR2 (germline): SQVTM, ANQGSEA. This CDR3 region has 15 residues. The V gene end was trimmed by 6 bases and the J gene end by 4 bases; junction bases not matched to a gene: 5. This clonotype has ten or more counts. Sample: blood. This sequence was found in a human donor in good health. This chain links TRBV29-1 with TRBJ2-6; 11 bases are shared with TRBD1. The CDR3 loop is CSVRDRGSGANVLTF. CDR3 DNA: TGCAGCGTCCGGGACAGGGGGTCGGGGGCCAACGTCCTGACTTTC. Filled out from reference TRBV29-1 and TRBJ2-6, the complete variable domain reads SAVISQKPSRDICQRGTSLTIQCQVDSQVTMMFWYRQQPGQSLTLIATANQGSEATYESGFVIDKFPISRPNLTFSTLTVSNMSPEDSSIYLCSVRDRGSGANVLTFGAGSRLTVL.